A single sample is the source of the 32 T cell receptor beta chains below, sequenced in a study of T cells in Graves' hyperthyroidism and ophthalmopathy. What was amplified from RNA transcripts were TCR beta CDR3 regions. The study used the HTBI primer set for a first-round RT-PCR of the TCR CDR3. TCRdb redid the calling of the multiplex PCR reads with MiXCR, one entry per CDR3 protein. The repertoire includes about 610,000 distinct CDR3 sequences, about 15% of them detected once, and around 4.1% sits in the top ten. Sequenced input: blood. The receptors were gathered from a middle-aged woman with Graves' ophthalmopathy.

In its sample, this clonotype was seen many times. CDR3 DNA sequence: TGTGCCTGGAACAATGTATTTGGGGACAAAGGCTACACCTTC. Translated, it gives CAWNNVFGDKGYTF. V gene TRBV30 combines with J gene TRBJ1-2; possibly TRBD1 for D (6 bases). Germline V gene lookup returns CDR1 GTSNPN and CDR2 SVGIG (reference sequence). The CDR3 covers 14 residues. Trimming stripped 4 bases from V and 8 bases from J, with 20 bases between.

This clonotype has ten or more counts. As DNA, the CDR3 is TGTGCCAGCAGTTTACTGCGGGAGGCCCCCTACGAGCAGTACTTC. This codes for CASSLLREAPYEQYF. The chain uses TRBV27 and TRBJ2-7; 8 bases fit TRBD2. The CDR3 covers 15 residues. V trimming: 2 bases; J trimming: 2 bases; junction bases outside the gene matches: 5. Germline values: CDR1 MNHEY, CDR2 SMNVEV (reference sequence).

At least ten counts were recorded for this clonotype. V gene TRBV27 combines with J gene TRBJ1-3; the D gene is possibly TRBD1 (6 bases). Trimming removed 5 bases at V and 0 bases at J, with 11 bases between. The CDR3 length is 15 residues. CDR1 MNHEY and CDR2 SMNVEV come from the germline V gene (reference sequence). The CDR3 spells CASSPLDSSGNTIYF. CDR3 in DNA: TGTGCCAGCAGTCCCTTGGACAGCTCTGGAAACACCATATATTTT.

This clonotype was observed a few times. The chain joins TRBV4-2 to TRBJ1-5; possible D gene TRBD1, 5 bases. V gave up 0 bases and J gave up 7 bases, with 16 bases separating them. Germline V gene lookup returns CDR1 LGHNA and CDR2 YNFKEQ. CDR3 length: 16 residues. Here the CDR3 reads CASSQDYRQSGQPQHF. The CDR3 region has the DNA TGTGCCAGCAGCCAAGACTACAGGCAGTCCGGACAGCCCCAGCATTTT.

This clonotype has ten or more counts. The J gene is TRBJ2-2, the V gene TRBV27; D is perhaps TRBD2 (6 bases). This CDR3 is 17 amino acids long. Deletions cut 2 bases from V and 8 bases from J, with 21 bases between. Germline CDR1 reads MNHEY; CDR2 reads SMNVEV (reference sequence). The CDR3 DNA reads as TGTGCCAGCAGTTTAAACCCTAGCGAGCCCTGGGGGGGGGAGCTGTTTTTT. Encoded protein: CASSLNPSEPWGGELFF.

As regards this clonotype: Possible read error: a much larger clone is one base away. The gene calls are TRBV12-3 or TRBV12-4 and TRBJ1-5, with D possibly being TRBD1 (5 bases). The CDR3 is 14 residues long. V dropped 8 bases and J dropped 6 bases, with 17 bases sitting between them. The CDR3 loop is CASVEGGARQPQHF. CDR3 nucleotides: TGTGCCAGCGTCGAGGGAGGGGCGCGTCAGCCCCAGCATTTT.

This clonotype was detected only a few times. The J gene is TRBJ1-1, the V gene TRBV4-1, with unresolved D. Trimming removed 3 bases at V and 4 bases at J, with 12 bases between. The CDR3 has 14 amino acids. In germline, CDR1 is MGHRA, CDR2 YSYEKL. CDR3 sequence (DNA): TGCGCCAGCAGCCAGACTCCTCAGACCACTGAAGCTTTCTTT. It is translated as CASSQTPQTTEAFF.

This clonotype was seen more than once but under ten times. V and J are TRBV20-1 and TRBJ1-3, with D possibly matching TRBD1 (6 bases). Trimming took 6 bases from V and 0 from J, leaving 18 bases between them. The CDR3 contains 16 residues. The germline V gene encodes CDR1 DFQATT and CDR2 SNEGSKA (reference sequence). The CDR3 DNA sequence: TGCAGTGCCGGGGGCCGCGATCAGAGCTCTGGAAACACCATATATTTT. It codes for CSAGGRDQSSGNTIYF.

Many counts were recorded for this clonotype. One base away lies a much larger clone, so this may be a sequencing read error. The chain has TRBV27 and TRBJ2-7, with D possibly matching TRBD2 (6 bases). CDR3 size: 13 residues. The V gene lost 2 bases and the J gene lost 2 bases, with 7 bases spanning the gap. Per the germline V gene, CDR1 is MNHEY and CDR2 is SMNVEV (reference sequence). The CDR3 nucleotides read TGTGCCAGCAGTTTACCGGGGGCCTACGAGCAGTACTTC. Translation: CASSLPGAYEQYF.

In this sample, this clonotype turned up many times. The V call is TRBV6-1, the J call TRBJ2-7, with a tentative D call TRBD1 (6 bases). Trimming left V 4 bases short and J 2 bases short, with 12 bases between. This CDR3 comprises 14 residues. The germline CDR1 and CDR2 sequences are MNHNS and SASEGT. CDR3 bases: TGTGCCAGCAGTGCCGGGACACATACCTACGAGCAGTACTTC. This sequence encodes CASSAGTHTYEQYF.

V is TRBV7-2 and J is TRBJ1-1; TRBD1 is a possible D gene (6 bases). CDR1 is SGHTA, CDR2 FQGNSA, per germline. V lost 4 bases, J lost 4 bases, and 13 bases lay in between. The CDR3 is 14 residues long. Written as DNA, the CDR3 is TGTGCCAGCAGCTCTACCAGGGGAGGCACTGAAGCTTTCTTT. This codes for CASSSTRGGTEAFF.

This clonotype was observed at least ten times. The chain couples TRBV6-2 or TRBV6-3 to TRBJ2-5; D might be TRBD1 (6 bases). Trimming pared 5 bases from V and 5 bases from J, leaving 15 bases between. This CDR3 spans 14 amino acids. The V gene's germline CDR1 is MNHEY and CDR2 SVGEGT. CDR3 region: CASSKPGHVETQYF. For the CDR3, the DNA is TGTGCCAGCAGTAAACCGGGACACGTGGAGACCCAGTACTTC.

In its sample, this clonotype was seen many times. This sequence joins TRBV12-3 or TRBV12-4 and TRBJ2-5; maybe TRBD2 (6 bases). The CDR3 extends over 15 amino acids. Trimming took 7 bases from V and 5 from J, leaving 20 bases between them. CDR3 DNA: TGTGCCAGCATCAAGGCAGGACTCGCGGGGGAGACCCAGTACTTC. It specifies CASIKAGLAGETQYF.

The chain employs TRBV15 and TRBJ1-1; tentative D call: TRBD1 (5 bases). CDR1 is LNHNV and CDR2 is YYDKDF in the germline V gene (reference sequence). V gave up 3 bases and J gave up 1 base, with 9 bases separating them. CDR3 length equals 14 residues. This CDR3 is CATSSPGQNTEAFF. CDR3 nucleotides: TGTGCCACCAGCAGCCCAGGACAGAACACTGAAGCTTTCTTT.

This clonotype occurred many times. V gene TRBV27 combines with J gene TRBJ2-7, with 12 positions matching TRBD2. The CDR3 is 13 residues long. From germline, CDR1 is MNHEY and CDR2 SMNVEV (reference sequence). Trimming at V came to 5 bases and at J to 7 bases, leaving 3 bases not matched to a gene. CDR3 coding DNA: TGTGCCAGCAGTACTCTAGCGGGAGGGGAGCAGTACTTC. Residues: CASSTLAGGEQYF.

This clonotype was observed at least ten times. The chain has TRBV24-1 and TRBJ1-1; TRBD1 might be the D (5 bases). V shed 7 bases and J shed 8 bases, with 19 bases lying between them. From germline, CDR1 is KGHDR and CDR2 SFDVKD. CDR3 length: 14 residues. DNA of the CDR3: TGTGCCACCAGGCAACGGGACTCCCTAGGGGAAGCTTTCTTT. As protein: CATRQRDSLGEAFF.

This clonotype appeared a few times. The chain carries TRBV6-2 or TRBV6-3 and TRBJ2-7, with TRBD2 matching over 7 bases. The CDR3 has 18 residues. Germline lookup yields CDR1 MNHEY and CDR2 SVGEGT. V was clipped by 8 bases and J by 6 bases; unmatched bases: 25. The CDR3 DNA follows: TGTGCCAGCTCACGGGCGGTCTCCCTGGCGGGAGCCCCAGGCGAGCAGTACTTC. Translation gives CASSRAVSLAGAPGEQYF.

This clonotype came up many times. This chain links TRBV29-1 with TRBJ1-2; D unresolved. The CDR3 is made up of 13 amino acids. Trimming pared 3 bases from V and 6 bases from J, leaving 14 bases between. Germline assignment: CDR1 SQVTM and CDR2 ANQGSEA. CDR3 sequence (DNA): TGCAGCGTTGAGGGCTGGGTGGAGAATGGCTACACCTTC. Its translation: CSVEGWVENGYTF.

This clonotype was recorded many times. The chain has TRBV27 and TRBJ1-5; D remains unclear. V lost 6 bases and J lost 1, with 13 bases in between. Germline-derived CDR1 and CDR2 are MNHEY and SMNVEV (reference sequence). The CDR3 extends over 15 amino acids. The CDR3 DNA is TGTGCCAGCAGCTTGAGAGGGTACAGCAATCAGCCCCAGCATTTT. Translation gives CASSLRGYSNQPQHF.

The chain has TRBV6-1 and TRBJ1-4; D gene uncertain. Germline V gene sequence: CDR1 MNHNS, CDR2 SASEGT. V was shortened by 7 bases and J by 14 bases, with 14 bases between the two germline ends. The length of the CDR3 is 11 residues. This CDR3 is CASISTTRLFF. The CDR3 bases are TGTGCCAGCATCTCGACGACACGTCTGTTTTTT.

This clonotype occurred many times. The chain uses TRBV2 and TRBJ2-7; TRBD2 is a possible D gene (7 bases). The germline V gene encodes CDR1 SNHLY and CDR2 FYNNEI. Trimming pared 7 bases from V and 5 bases from J, leaving 18 bases between. The CDR3 spans 14 residues. CDR3 bases: TGTGCCAGCACCATGGGGGGGGCTAGCGACGAGCAGTACTTC. Protein: CASTMGGASDEQYF.

This clonotype was seen at least ten times. The chain carries TRBV6-2 or TRBV6-3 and TRBJ1-2; no firm D call. Germline loops: CDR1 MNHEY, CDR2 SVGEGT. The CDR3 runs 12 residues. Deletions cut 6 bases from V and 5 bases from J, with 10 bases between. CDR3 coding DNA: TGTGCCAGCAGCCACAGAATTTATGGCTACACCTTC. It specifies CASSHRIYGYTF.

The CDR3 region has the DNA TGTGCCAGCAGCCCCTTTGGGGCGGGAGGCGGTACCGGGGAGCTGTTTTTT. It is translated as CASSPFGAGGGTGELFF. The rearrangement links TRBV11-2 to TRBJ2-2, with 8 bases aligning to TRBD2. This CDR3 is 17 amino acids long. V lost 5 bases and J lost 5; bases outside the gene matches: 13. In germline, CDR1 is SGHAT, CDR2 FQNNGV.

This clonotype has at least ten counts. V and J are TRBV25-1 and TRBJ2-4; D tentatively fits TRBD1 or TRBD2 (5 bases each). Trimming shortened V by 8 bases and J by 8 bases, and 19 bases separated the two germline ends. The CDR3 spans 14 residues. The germline CDR1 and CDR2 sequences are MGHDK and SYGVNS. The CDR3 sequence: CASSGSGQGDIQYF. CDR3 sequence (DNA): TGTGCCAGCTCGGGCTCAGGGCAGGGAGACATTCAGTACTTC.

This clonotype was counted between two and nine times. This chain joins TRBV20-1 and TRBJ2-7; TRBD2 aligns across 12 bases. The CDR3 spans 15 residues. The germline CDR1 and CDR2 sequences are DFQATT and SNEGSKA (reference sequence). Losses at the gene ends were 3 bases for V and 3 bases for J; bases not matched to a gene: 6. The CDR3 sequence: CSASQLAGGRYEQYF. CDR3 coding DNA: TGCAGTGCTAGTCAACTAGCGGGAGGCCGCTACGAGCAGTACTTC.

This clonotype was detected ten times or more. The chain employs TRBV30 and TRBJ1-2; D is unclear. The CDR3 extends over 12 amino acids. The germline gives CDR1 GTSNPN, CDR2 SVGIG (reference sequence). The V end lost 4 bases, the J end lost 2 bases, and 8 bases lay between the germline ends. The CDR3 sequence: CAWTEKNYGYTF. The CDR3, as DNA: TGTGCCTGGACAGAGAAGAACTATGGCTACACCTTC.

This clonotype showed up many times. The chain recombines TRBV6-5 with TRBJ2-7, with a weak D call TRBD2 (5 bases). The germline V gene has CDR1 MNHEY and CDR2 SVGAGI. CDR3 length: 13 residues. Trimming cost V 4 bases and J 4 bases, with 11 bases left between them. The CDR3 bases are TGTGCCAGCAGTTTGAGCGGCAGATACGAGCAGTACTTC. It yields the protein CASSLSGRYEQYF.

This clonotype was seen many times. The genes are TRBV9 and TRBJ2-7; D may be TRBD1 (6 bases). V dropped 1 base and J dropped 4 bases, with 15 bases sitting between them. Germline V lookup: CDR1 SGDLS, CDR2 YYNGEE. The CDR3 runs 15 residues. CDR3 bases: TGTGCCAGCAGCGTAAGACCAGGGGTGGAATACGAGCAGTACTTC. Translated: CASSVRPGVEYEQYF. The whole variable domain, filled in from reference TRBV9 and TRBJ2-7, reads DSGVTQTPKHLITATGQRVTLRCSPRSGDLSVYWYQQSLDQGLQFLIQYYNGEERAKGNILERFSAQQFPDLHSELNLSSLELGDSALYFCASSVRPGVEYEQYFGPGTRLTVT.

This clonotype was recorded at least ten times. J is TRBJ2-5 and V is TRBV27, with D perhaps TRBD1 or TRBD2 (5 bases each). CDR3 size: 12 residues. Germline V gene data show CDR1 as MNHEY and CDR2 as SMNVEV (reference sequence). Trimming stripped 5 bases from V and 7 bases from J, with 11 bases between. As DNA, the CDR3 is TGTGCCAGCAGTCTTGGGACGGGGACCCAGTACTTC. Amino acid sequence: CASSLGTGTQYF.

This clonotype turned up a few times. This chain links TRBV20-1 with TRBJ1-5; the match to TRBD1 covers 9 bases. The CDR3 has 15 amino acids. CDR1 is DFQATT and CDR2 is SNEGSKA in the germline V gene (reference sequence). With V trimmed by 3 bases and J by 1 base, 4 bases remained unmatched. CDR3 in DNA: TGCAGTGCTAGGCGGACAGGGGCGAGCAATCAGCCCCAGCATTTT. Protein sequence: CSARRTGASNQPQHF.

This clonotype was recorded a few times. The rearrangement joins TRBV24-1 to TRBJ2-5, with a tentative D call TRBD1 (6 bases). V lost 6 bases, J lost 1 base, and 11 bases lay in between. Per the germline V gene, CDR1 is KGHDR and CDR2 is SFDVKD. The CDR3 spans 14 residues. This CDR3 reads CATSPGQLQETQYF. The CDR3 nucleotides read TGTGCCACCAGTCCAGGACAGCTCCAAGAGACCCAGTACTTC.

This clonotype showed up many times. The V call is TRBV2, the J call TRBJ2-7; TRBD2 agrees at 9 bases. In germline, CDR1 is SNHLY, CDR2 FYNNEI. V lost 4 bases and J lost 2; bases outside the gene matches: 6. CDR3 length: 15 amino acids. CDR3 in DNA: TGTGCCAGCAGTGTGAGCGGGAGGAGCACCTACGAGCAGTACTTC. The encoded protein is CASSVSGRSTYEQYF.